Included here is one T cell receptor (beta chain) sequence, with context. The antigen is unknown. CDR3 size: 14 residues. V lost 2 bases, J lost 1 base, and 6 bases lay in between. Germline lookup yields CDR1 SGHTA and CDR2 FQGNSA. The data stem from a study of cytomegalovirus exposure and HLA in healthy donors. Broader study findings: Previously analyzed data showed that most TCR beta V segments were productive at a frequency of about 87% or about 30%. In a later analysis, CMV-associated beta chains were mostly HLA-associated, it appeared.

Primers included in the PCR were 60 Vbeta and 13 Jbeta primers. The table came from immunoSEQ multiplex PCR; TCRdb's copy has only in-frame clones and leaves some out. The table has around 200,000 clones, about four fifths seen once. The receptor was derived from a woman in her forties or fifties in good health and CMV-seropositive. The sample comprised PBMCs. The rearrangement joins TRBV7-2 to TRBJ1-3; D not certain. The CDR3 reads CASSLTISGNTIYF. As DNA, the CDR3 is TGTGCCAGCAGCTTAACAATTTCTGGAAACACCATATATTTT. Drawing the rest from reference TRBV7-2 and TRBJ1-3, the complete variable domain is GAGVSQSPSNKVTEKGKDVELRCDPISGHTALYWYRQSLGQGLEFLIYFQGNSAPDKSGLPSDRFSAERTGGSVSTLTIQRTQQEDSAVYLCASSLTISGNTIYFGEGSWLTVV.